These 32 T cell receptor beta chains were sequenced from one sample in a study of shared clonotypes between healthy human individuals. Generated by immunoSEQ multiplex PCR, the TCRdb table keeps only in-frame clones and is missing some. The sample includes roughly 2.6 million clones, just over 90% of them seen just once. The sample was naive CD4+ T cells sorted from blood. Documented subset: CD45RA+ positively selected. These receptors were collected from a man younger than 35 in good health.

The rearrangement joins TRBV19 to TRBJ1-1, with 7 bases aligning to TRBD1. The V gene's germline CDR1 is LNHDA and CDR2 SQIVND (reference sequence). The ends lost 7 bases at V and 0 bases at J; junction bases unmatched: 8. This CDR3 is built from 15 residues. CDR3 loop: CASKTGSNMNTEAFF. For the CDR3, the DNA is TGTGCCAGTAAGACAGGGAGTAACATGAACACTGAAGCTTTCTTT.

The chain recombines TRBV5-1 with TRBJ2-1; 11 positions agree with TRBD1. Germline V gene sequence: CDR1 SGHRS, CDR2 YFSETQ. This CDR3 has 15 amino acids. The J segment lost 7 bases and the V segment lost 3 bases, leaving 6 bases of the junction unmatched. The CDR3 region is CASSSGTGGTNEQFF. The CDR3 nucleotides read TGCGCCAGCAGCTCCGGGACAGGGGGAACAAATGAGCAGTTCTTC.

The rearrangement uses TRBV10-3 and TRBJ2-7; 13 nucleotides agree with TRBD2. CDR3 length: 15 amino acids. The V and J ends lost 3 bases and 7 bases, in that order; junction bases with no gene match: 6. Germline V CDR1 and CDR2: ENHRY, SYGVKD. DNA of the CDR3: TGTGCCATCAGTGAAGGACTAGCGGGAGTTAGAGAGCAGTACTTC. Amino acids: CAISEGLAGVREQYF.

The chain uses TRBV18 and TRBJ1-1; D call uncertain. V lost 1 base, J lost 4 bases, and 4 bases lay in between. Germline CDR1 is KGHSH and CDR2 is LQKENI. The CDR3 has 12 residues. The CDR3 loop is CASSPLTTEAFF. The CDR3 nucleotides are TGTGCCAGCTCACCACTGACCACTGAAGCTTTCTTT.

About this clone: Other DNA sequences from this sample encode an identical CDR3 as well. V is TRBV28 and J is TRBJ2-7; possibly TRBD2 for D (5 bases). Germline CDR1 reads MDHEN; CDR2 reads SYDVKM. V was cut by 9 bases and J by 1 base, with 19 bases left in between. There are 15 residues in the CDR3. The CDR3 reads CASVLGGSRSYEQYF. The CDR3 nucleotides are TGTGCCAGTGTCCTAGGAGGTTCAAGGTCCTACGAGCAGTACTTC. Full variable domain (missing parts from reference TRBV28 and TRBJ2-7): DVKVTQSSRYLVKRTGEKVFLECVQDMDHENMFWYRQDPGLGLRLIYFSYDVKMKEKGDIPEGYSVSREKKERFSLILESASTNQTSMYLCASVLGGSRSYEQYFGPGTRLTVT.

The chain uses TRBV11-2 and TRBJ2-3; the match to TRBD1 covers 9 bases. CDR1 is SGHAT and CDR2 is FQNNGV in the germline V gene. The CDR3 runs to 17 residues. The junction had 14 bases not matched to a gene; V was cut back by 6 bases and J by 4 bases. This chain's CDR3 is CASRQKRDRVSSDTQYF. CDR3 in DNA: TGTGCCAGCAGACAAAAACGGGACAGGGTTTCATCAGATACGCAGTATTTT.

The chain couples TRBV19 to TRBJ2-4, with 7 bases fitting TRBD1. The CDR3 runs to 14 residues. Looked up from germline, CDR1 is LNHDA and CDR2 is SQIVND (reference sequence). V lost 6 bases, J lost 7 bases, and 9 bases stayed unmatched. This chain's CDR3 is CASREGGAENIQYF. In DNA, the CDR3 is TGTGCCAGTAGGGAAGGGGGCGCGGAGAACATTCAGTACTTC.

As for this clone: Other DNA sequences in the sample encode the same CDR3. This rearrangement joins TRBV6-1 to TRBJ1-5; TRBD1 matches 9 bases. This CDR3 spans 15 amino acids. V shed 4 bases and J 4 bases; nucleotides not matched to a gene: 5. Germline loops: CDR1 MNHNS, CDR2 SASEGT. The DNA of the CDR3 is TGTGCCAGCAGTGGAGGGACAGGGTATAATCAGCCCCAGCATTTT. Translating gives CASSGGTGYNQPQHF.

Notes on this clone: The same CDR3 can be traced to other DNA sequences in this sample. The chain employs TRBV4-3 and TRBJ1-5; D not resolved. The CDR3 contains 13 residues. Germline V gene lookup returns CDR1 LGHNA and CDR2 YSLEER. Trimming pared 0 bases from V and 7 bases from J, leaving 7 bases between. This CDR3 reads CASSQDGRQPQHF. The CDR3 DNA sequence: TGCGCCAGCAGCCAAGATGGGCGACAGCCCCAGCATTTT.

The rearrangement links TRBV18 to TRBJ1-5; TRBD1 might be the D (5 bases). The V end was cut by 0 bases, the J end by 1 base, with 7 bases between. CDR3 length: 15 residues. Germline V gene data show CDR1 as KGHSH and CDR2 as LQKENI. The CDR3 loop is CASSPPGASNQPQHF. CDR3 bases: TGTGCCAGCTCACCACCTGGGGCGAGCAATCAGCCCCAGCATTTT.

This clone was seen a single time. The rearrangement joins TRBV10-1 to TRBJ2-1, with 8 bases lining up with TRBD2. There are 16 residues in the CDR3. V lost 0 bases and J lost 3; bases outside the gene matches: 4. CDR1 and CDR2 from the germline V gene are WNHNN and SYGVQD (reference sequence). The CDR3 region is CASSESVAGYYNEQFF. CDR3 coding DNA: TGCGCCAGCAGTGAGTCGGTAGCGGGATACTACAATGAGCAGTTCTTC.

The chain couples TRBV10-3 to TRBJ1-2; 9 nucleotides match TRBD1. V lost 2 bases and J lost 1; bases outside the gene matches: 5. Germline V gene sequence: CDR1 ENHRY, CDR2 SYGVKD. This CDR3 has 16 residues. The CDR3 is CAISEGGQGFNYGYTF. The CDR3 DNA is TGTGCCATCAGTGAGGGGGGACAGGGTTTTAACTATGGCTACACCTTC.

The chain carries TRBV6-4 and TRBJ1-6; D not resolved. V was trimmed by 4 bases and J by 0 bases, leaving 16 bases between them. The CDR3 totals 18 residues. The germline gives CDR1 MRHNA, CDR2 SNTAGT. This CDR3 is CASSGHLNKSSYNSPLHF. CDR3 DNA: TGTGCCAGCAGTGGCCACTTAAACAAGAGCTCCTATAATTCACCCCTCCACTTT.

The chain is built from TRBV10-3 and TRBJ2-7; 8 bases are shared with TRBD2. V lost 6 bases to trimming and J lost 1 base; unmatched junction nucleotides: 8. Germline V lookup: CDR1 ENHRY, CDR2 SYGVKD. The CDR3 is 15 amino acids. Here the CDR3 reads CAISPAGVTSYEQYF. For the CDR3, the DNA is TGTGCCATCAGCCCAGCGGGAGTCACGTCCTACGAGCAGTACTTC.

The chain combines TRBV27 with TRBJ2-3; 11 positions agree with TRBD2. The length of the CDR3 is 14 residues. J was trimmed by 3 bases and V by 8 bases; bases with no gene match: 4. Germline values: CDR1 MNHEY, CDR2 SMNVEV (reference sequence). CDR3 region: CASSRLAGTDTQYF. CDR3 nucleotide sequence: TGTGCCAGCTCTAGACTAGCGGGAACAGATACGCAGTATTTT.

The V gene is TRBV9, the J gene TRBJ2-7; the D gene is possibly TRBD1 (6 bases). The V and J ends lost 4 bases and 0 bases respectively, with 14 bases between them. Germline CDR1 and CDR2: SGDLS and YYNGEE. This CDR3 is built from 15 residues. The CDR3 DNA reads TGTGCCAGCAGCATTCAGGGGACGACCTCCTACGAGCAGTACTTC. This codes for CASSIQGTTSYEQYF.

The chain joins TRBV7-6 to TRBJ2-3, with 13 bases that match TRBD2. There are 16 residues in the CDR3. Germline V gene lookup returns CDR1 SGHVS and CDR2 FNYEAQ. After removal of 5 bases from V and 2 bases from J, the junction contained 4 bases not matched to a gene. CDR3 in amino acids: CASSRTSGSYTDTQYF. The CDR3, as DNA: TGTGCCAGCAGCCGGACTAGCGGGAGCTACACAGATACGCAGTATTTT.

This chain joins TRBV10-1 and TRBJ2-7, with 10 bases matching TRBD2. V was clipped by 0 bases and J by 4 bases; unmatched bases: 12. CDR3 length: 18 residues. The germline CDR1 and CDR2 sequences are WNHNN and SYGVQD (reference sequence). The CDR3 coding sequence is TGCGCCAGCAGTGAGTCTTGGTGGCTAGCGGGAGTCAGGTACGAGCAGTACTTC. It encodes CASSESWWLAGVRYEQYF.

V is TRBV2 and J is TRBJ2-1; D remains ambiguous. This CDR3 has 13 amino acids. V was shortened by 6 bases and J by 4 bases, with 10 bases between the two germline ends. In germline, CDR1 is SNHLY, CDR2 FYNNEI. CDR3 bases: TGTGCCAGCAGACAGTCTTTGTACAATGAGCAGTTCTTC. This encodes CASRQSLYNEQFF.

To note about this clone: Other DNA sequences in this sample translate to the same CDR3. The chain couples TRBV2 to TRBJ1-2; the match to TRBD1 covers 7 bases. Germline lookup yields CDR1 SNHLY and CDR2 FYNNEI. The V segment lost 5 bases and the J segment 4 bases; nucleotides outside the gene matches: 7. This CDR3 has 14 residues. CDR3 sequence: CASSPGTVSYGYTF. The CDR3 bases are TGTGCCAGCAGTCCCGGGACAGTTTCCTATGGCTACACCTTC.

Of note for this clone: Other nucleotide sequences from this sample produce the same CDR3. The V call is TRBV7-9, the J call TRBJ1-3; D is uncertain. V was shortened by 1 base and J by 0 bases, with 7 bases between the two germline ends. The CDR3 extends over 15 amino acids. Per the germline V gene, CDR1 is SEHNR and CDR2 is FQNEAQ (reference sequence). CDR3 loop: CASSLGQSSGNTIYF. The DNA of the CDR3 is TGTGCCAGCAGCTTAGGGCAGAGCTCTGGAAACACCATATATTTT.

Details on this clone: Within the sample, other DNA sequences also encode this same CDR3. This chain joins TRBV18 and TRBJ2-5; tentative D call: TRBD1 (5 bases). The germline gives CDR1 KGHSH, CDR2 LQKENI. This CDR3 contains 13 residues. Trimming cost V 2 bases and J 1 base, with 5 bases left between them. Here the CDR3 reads CASSPGAQETQYF. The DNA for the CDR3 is TGTGCCAGCTCACCAGGGGCCCAAGAGACCCAGTACTTC.

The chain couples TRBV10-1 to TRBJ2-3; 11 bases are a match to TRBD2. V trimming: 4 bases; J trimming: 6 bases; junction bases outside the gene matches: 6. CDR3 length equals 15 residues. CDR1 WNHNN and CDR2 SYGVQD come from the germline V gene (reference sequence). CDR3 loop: CASSVSSGGLDTQYF. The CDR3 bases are TGCGCCAGCAGTGTATCTAGCGGGGGGTTGGATACGCAGTATTTT.

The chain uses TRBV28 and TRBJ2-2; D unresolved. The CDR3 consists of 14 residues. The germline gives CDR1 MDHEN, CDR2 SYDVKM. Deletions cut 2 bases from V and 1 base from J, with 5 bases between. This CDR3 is CASSLPLNTGELFF. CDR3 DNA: TGTGCCAGCAGTTTACCACTGAACACCGGGGAGCTGTTTTTT.

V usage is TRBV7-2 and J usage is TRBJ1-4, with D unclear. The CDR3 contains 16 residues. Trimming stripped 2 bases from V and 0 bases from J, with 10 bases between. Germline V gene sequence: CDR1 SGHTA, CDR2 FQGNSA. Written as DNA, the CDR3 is TGTGCCAGCAGCTTAAGGACGGGTGCAACTAATGAAAAACTGTTTTTT. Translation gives CASSLRTGATNEKLFF.

The CDR3: CASTGGGYNEQFF. The CDR3 DNA sequence: TGTGCCAGCACCGGGGGGGGCTACAATGAGCAGTTCTTC. The chain uses TRBV6-1 and TRBJ2-1, with 8 bases that match TRBD2. CDR1 and CDR2 (germline): MNHNS, SASEGT. Unmatched junction bases numbered 2, after V lost 7 bases and J lost 3 bases. CDR3 size: 13 residues.

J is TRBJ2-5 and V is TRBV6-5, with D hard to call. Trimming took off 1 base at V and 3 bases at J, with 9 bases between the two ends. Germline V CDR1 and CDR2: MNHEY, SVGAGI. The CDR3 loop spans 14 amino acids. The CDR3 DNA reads TGTGCCAGCAGTTACTTCAACACGGAAGAGACCCAGTACTTC. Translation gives CASSYFNTEETQYF.

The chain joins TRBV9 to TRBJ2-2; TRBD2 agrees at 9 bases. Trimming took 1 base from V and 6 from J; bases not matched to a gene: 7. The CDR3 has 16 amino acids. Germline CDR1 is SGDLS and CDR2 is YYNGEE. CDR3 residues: CASSVWVPSGAGELFF. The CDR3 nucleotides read TGTGCCAGCAGCGTATGGGTTCCTAGCGGGGCCGGGGAGCTGTTTTTT.

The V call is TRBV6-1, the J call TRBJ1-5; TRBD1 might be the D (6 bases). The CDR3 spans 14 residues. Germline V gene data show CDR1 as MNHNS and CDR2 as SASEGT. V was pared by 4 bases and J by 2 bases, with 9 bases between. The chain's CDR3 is CASSAGARNQPQHF. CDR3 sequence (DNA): TGTGCCAGCAGTGCGGGGGCGCGCAATCAGCCCCAGCATTTT.

The CDR3 loop is CASSRTGSGSPLHF. CDR3 sequence (DNA): TGTGCCAGCAGCAGAACAGGGTCGGGATCACCCCTCCACTTT. The J gene is TRBJ1-6, the V gene TRBV7-3; D is perhaps TRBD1 (6 bases). V lost 5 bases and J lost 10, with 15 bases in between. The CDR3 has 14 amino acids. CDR1 SGHTA and CDR2 FQGTGA come from the germline V gene.

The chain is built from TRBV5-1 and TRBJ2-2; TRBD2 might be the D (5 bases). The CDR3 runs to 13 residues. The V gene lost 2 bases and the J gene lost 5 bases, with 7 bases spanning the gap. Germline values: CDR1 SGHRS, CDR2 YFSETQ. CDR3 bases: TGCGCCAGCAGCTTTAGGGAGACCGGGGAGCTGTTTTTT. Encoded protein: CASSFRETGELFF.

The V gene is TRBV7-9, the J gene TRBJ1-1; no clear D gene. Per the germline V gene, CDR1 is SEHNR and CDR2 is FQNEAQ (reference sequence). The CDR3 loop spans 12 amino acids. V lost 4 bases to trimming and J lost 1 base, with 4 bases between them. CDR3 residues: CASSSSNTEAFF. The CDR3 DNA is TGTGCCAGCAGCTCATCGAACACTGAAGCTTTCTTT.